Each of the 2 T cell receptor beta chains below was sequenced from the same sample in a study of OX40 agonist ivuxolimab in advanced cancers. This table comes from immunoSEQ multiplex PCR, and its TCRdb copy is limited to in-frame clones, with some not included. The data contain about 32,000 clones, over 75% of them singletons. The sequenced sample was CD4+ or CD8+ T cells sorted from blood, obtained in a trial of the OX40 agonist ivuxolimab. These receptors originate from an adult with an advanced solid tumor such as melanoma, head and neck, liver or kidney cancer.

This chain links TRBV7-9 with TRBJ1-2; 7 nucleotides match TRBD1. The CDR3 spans 12 residues. The ends lost 11 bases at V and 4 bases at J; junction bases unmatched: 7. Germline V gene data show CDR1 as SEHNR and CDR2 as FQNEAQ (reference sequence). Here the CDR3 reads CAYEGARYGYTF. The CDR3 bases are TGTGCCTATGAGGGGGCGCGCTATGGCTACACCTTC.

In its sample, this clone was seen a few times. The junction shows a germline mismatch at one end, possibly a read error. This chain links TRBV11-2 with TRBJ1-1; D gene uncertain. From germline, CDR1 is SGHAT and CDR2 FQNNGV. This CDR3 is built from 12 residues. CDR3: CATSRWSTEAFF. As DNA, the CDR3 is TGTGCCACCAGCCGGTGGAGCACTGAAGCTTTCTTT.